This T cell receptor beta chain was identified in a study of regulatory T cells in long-lasting Graves disease. This clonotype was observed at least ten times. Its cognate antigen is unknown. The CDR3 covers 14 residues. Germline V lookup: CDR1 MDHEN, CDR2 SYDVKM. Trimming cost V 8 bases and J 5 bases; bases outside gene matches: 9. Specified time point: newly diagnosed GD, antithyroid drugs for less than 3 months. With RNA extracted from PBMCs as input, the TCR library was made. Study-level findings and limits: Patients with persistent disease showed a bias toward TRBV28, TRBJ1-2 and TRBJ2-5.

Libraries of TCR beta came from iRepertoire HTBI primers plus Arm-PCR of CDR3 regions. A single record per CDR3 protein comes from TCRdb applying MiXCR to the multiplex PCR reads. Found here are 500,000 to 700,000 distinct CDR3 sequences, around 15% of them singletons; the top ten hold approximately 18%. The data also belong to a second study, concerning T cells in Graves' hyperthyroidism and ophthalmopathy. That work contributes: Most clonotypes expanded in thyroid above 0.001 were likewise present in blood.

The chain carries TRBV28 and TRBJ2-5; 9 bases match TRBD2. Sequencing used peripheral blood mononuclear cells (PBMCs), obtained at new diagnosis, from a patient treated with antithyroid drugs. This TCR came from a woman in her 30s with Graves disease. The CDR3 protein is CASGREGRRETQYF. CDR3 sequence (DNA): TGTGCCAGCGGGCGGGAGGGACGCAGGGAGACCCAGTACTTC.